This T cell receptor (beta chain) emerged from a study of blood T cell repertoires in COVID-19. About the research overall: Both acute and convalescent COVID-19 samples were obtained from the United States, Italy and Spain. T cells, B-cell-depleted T cells, or PBMCs provided the cDNA or gDNA that served as material.

How the authors handled the data: Counts of nucleated cells, estimated from reference gene primer amplification, were obtained. The data were produced by immunoSEQ multiplex PCR, yet TCRdb's version contains in-frame clones alone and is incomplete. V and J calls and clone size come straight from that table; D and trimming were deduced from the DNA. The sample includes 45,000 to 55,000 clones, roughly 91% of them seen just once. V was trimmed by 3 bases and J by 7 bases, leaving 16 bases between them. This CDR3 is 15 amino acids long. Germline values: CDR1 SGDLS, CDR2 YYNGEE. This chain links TRBV9 with TRBJ1-4; tentatively, D is TRBD1 (6 bases). Material: peripheral blood. The sequence was obtained from a man aged 45-60 years with active COVID-19. In DNA, the CDR3 is TGTGCCAGCAGCGCCACAGGGTTGGGAAGTGAAAAACTGTTTTTT. It specifies CASSATGLGSEKLFF.